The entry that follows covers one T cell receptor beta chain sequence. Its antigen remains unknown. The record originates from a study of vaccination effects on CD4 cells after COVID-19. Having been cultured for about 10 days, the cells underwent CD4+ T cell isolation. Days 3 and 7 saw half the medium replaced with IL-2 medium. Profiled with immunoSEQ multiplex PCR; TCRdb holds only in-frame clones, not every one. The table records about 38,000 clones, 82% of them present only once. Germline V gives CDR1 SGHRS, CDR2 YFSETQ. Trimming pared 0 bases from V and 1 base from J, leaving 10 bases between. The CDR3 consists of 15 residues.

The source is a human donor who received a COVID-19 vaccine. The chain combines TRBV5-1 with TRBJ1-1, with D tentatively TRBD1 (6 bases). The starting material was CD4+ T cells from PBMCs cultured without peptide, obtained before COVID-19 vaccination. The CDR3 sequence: CASSLGRGQNTEAFF. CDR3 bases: TGCGCCAGCAGCTTGGGCAGGGGACAGAACACTGAAGCTTTCTTT.